This passage covers 30 T cell receptor beta chains from one sample sequenced in a study of T-cell memory formation after mild COVID-19. From the 5' RACE reads, TCRdb called clonotypes with MiXCR, one entry per CDR3 protein. Of around 200,000 distinct CDR3 sequences listed, about a fifth are singletons. The sequenced sample consisted of PBMCs or a T cell subset sorted from them (not recorded which). The receptors stem from an adult woman who had mild COVID-19 (a few samples of this study predate the infection). Cell type and time point are not known.

This sequence joins TRBV11-2 and TRBJ2-7; no clear D gene. V lost 0 bases and J lost 4, with 7 bases in between. The CDR3 is made up of 13 amino acids. Looked up from germline, CDR1 is SGHAT and CDR2 is FQNNGV. As DNA, the CDR3 is TGTGCCAGCAGCTTAGATCAACCGTACGAGCAGTACTTC. It translates to CASSLDQPYEQYF.

The chain couples TRBV20-1 to TRBJ2-1, with D perhaps TRBD1 or TRBD2 (5 bases each). This CDR3 is 16 amino acids long. Looked up from germline, CDR1 is DFQATT and CDR2 is SNEGSKA (reference sequence). V lost 1 base and J 1 base, leaving 14 bases between the germline ends. The CDR3 DNA sequence: TGCAGTGCTAGAGTTCCGGGGCAGGCGTCCTACAATGAGCAGTTCTTC. It yields the protein CSARVPGQASYNEQFF.

Comment on this clonotype: A read error may produce the germline difference seen at one junction end. The chain employs TRBV20-1 and TRBJ1-2; D gene unclear. The CDR3 is 14 residues long. Germline loops: CDR1 DFQATT, CDR2 SNEGSKA (reference sequence). The CDR3: CSAAQTPVSASEPF. In DNA, the CDR3 is TGCAGTGCTGCGCAGACCCCGGTCTCCGCCAGCGAACCCTTC.

The chain combines TRBV5-5 with TRBJ2-5; a weak D match, TRBD1 (6 bases). Trimming pared 4 bases from V and 3 bases from J, leaving 16 bases between. Germline V CDR1 and CDR2: SGHKS, YYEKEE (reference sequence). The CDR3 consists of 15 residues. Here the CDR3 reads CASSRWTALEETQYF. The CDR3 DNA reads TGTGCCAGCAGCAGGTGGACAGCCTTGGAAGAGACCCAGTACTTC. Full variable domain (remainder filled in from reference TRBV5-5 and TRBJ2-5): DAGVTQSPTHLIKTRGQQVTLRCSPISGHKSVSWYQQVLGQGPQFIFQYYEKEERGRGNFPDRFSARQFPNYSSELNVNALLLGDSALYLCASSRWTALEETQYFGPGTRLLVL.

V is TRBV19 and J is TRBJ2-7; 10 bases are shared with TRBD1. This CDR3 contains 14 residues. Trimming took 3 bases from V and 6 from J; bases not matched to a gene: 5. Germline-derived CDR1 and CDR2 are LNHDA and SQIVND (reference sequence). CDR3: CASSITGTGVEQYF. The CDR3, as DNA: TGTGCCAGTAGTATTACCGGGACAGGGGTCGAGCAGTACTTC.

V gene TRBV9 combines with J gene TRBJ1-3, with a possible D match to TRBD1 (6 bases). V lost 3 bases and J 2 bases, leaving 15 bases between the germline ends. The CDR3 loop spans 16 amino acids. Germline V gene data show CDR1 as SGDLS and CDR2 as YYNGEE. The CDR3 region is CASSGSTGSPGNTIYF. The DNA for the CDR3 is TGTGCCAGCAGCGGTTCCACAGGGTCCCCTGGAAACACCATATATTTT. Full variable domain (missing parts from reference TRBV9 and TRBJ1-3): DSGVTQTPKHLITATGQRVTLRCSPRSGDLSVYWYQQSLDQGLQFLIQYYNGEERAKGNILERFSAQQFPDLHSELNLSSLELGDSALYFCASSGSTGSPGNTIYFGEGSWLTVV.

The sample holds a few counts of this clonotype. The genes are TRBV7-9 and TRBJ2-1; 8 nucleotides match TRBD2. V shed 0 bases, J shed 5 bases, and the junction held 0 bases outside the gene matches. Germline values: CDR1 SEHNR, CDR2 FQNEAQ (reference sequence). The CDR3 sequence is 14 residues long. The CDR3 sequence: CASSLASGDNEQFF. The CDR3 nucleotides read TGTGCCAGCAGCTTAGCTAGCGGGGACAATGAGCAGTTCTTC.

This clonotype occurred a few times. A junction boundary mismatches the germline segment, possibly from a read error. V gene TRBV5-6 combines with J gene TRBJ2-1; TRBD1 aligns across 10 bases. This CDR3 is built from 13 residues. Germline V lookup: CDR1 SGHDT, CDR2 YYEEEE. The CDR3 is CASSTGQGNGQFF. The CDR3 DNA is TGTGCCAGCAGCACGGGACAGGGGAATGGGCAGTTCTTC.

The rearrangement uses TRBV2 and TRBJ2-1; no firm D call. The CDR3 covers 14 residues. Germline V lookup: CDR1 SNHLY, CDR2 FYNNEI. Trimming removed 3 bases at V and 10 bases at J, with 16 bases between. CDR3 DNA: TGTGCCAGCAGTGATGATAAGCGCCAACCCGAGCAGTTCTTC. Its protein is CASSDDKRQPEQFF.

The chain employs TRBV3-1 and TRBJ2-3; weak D call: TRBD1 (5 bases). The CDR3 totals 14 residues. Germline CDR1 is LGHDT and CDR2 is YNNKEL (reference sequence). Trimming pared 0 bases from V and 4 bases from J, leaving 8 bases between. As DNA, the CDR3 is TGTGCCAGCAGCCAAGACGCAGGGCCAGATACGCAGTATTTT. The encoded protein is CASSQDAGPDTQYF.

In its sample, this clonotype was seen once. The chain is built from TRBV6-6 and TRBJ1-4; a weak D match, TRBD1 (5 bases). CDR1 MNHNY and CDR2 SVGAGI come from the germline V gene (reference sequence). The CDR3 loop spans 15 amino acids. V was cut by 8 bases and J by 2 bases, with 15 bases left in between. The CDR3 loop is CASSGIRVTNEKLFF. CDR3 DNA sequence: TGTGCCAGCTCGGGAATCAGGGTTACTAATGAAAAACTGTTTTTT.

V and J are TRBV30 and TRBJ1-5, with 8 nucleotides matching TRBD1. The length of the CDR3 is 13 residues. The V and J ends lost 4 bases and 7 bases, in that order; junction bases with no gene match: 6. Germline-derived CDR1 and CDR2 are GTSNPN and SVGIG (reference sequence). For the CDR3, the DNA is TGTGCCTGGACTGCAGGGGGCGGCCAGCCCCAGCATTTT. Translation: CAWTAGGGQPQHF.

This clonotype was seen only a few times. The chain has TRBV7-6 and TRBJ2-1; D is possibly TRBD2 (6 bases). This CDR3 contains 13 residues. Germline V CDR1 and CDR2: SGHVS, FNYEAQ. Trimming cost V 1 base and J 10 bases, with 11 bases left between them. The CDR3 spells CASSLGPGAEQFF. The CDR3 nucleotides are TGTGCCAGCAGCTTAGGCCCGGGAGCGGAGCAGTTCTTC.

This clonotype appeared a single time. The J gene is TRBJ2-7, the V gene TRBV7-8; TRBD1 matches at 7 bases. J was trimmed by 2 bases and V by 5 bases; bases with no gene match: 6. The CDR3 contains 14 residues. Germline V gives CDR1 SGHVS, CDR2 FQNEAQ. The CDR3, as DNA: TGTGCCAGCAGCGTGGACAGGCCAGCCTACGAGCAGTACTTC. Translation gives CASSVDRPAYEQYF. The whole variable domain, remainder taken from reference TRBV7-8 and TRBJ2-7, is GAGVSQSPRYKVAKRGQDVALRCDPISGHVSLFWYQQALGQGPEFLTYFQNEAQLDKSGLPSDRFFAERPEGSVSTLKIQRTQQEDSAVYLCASSVDRPAYEQYFGPGTRLTVT.

The chain recombines TRBV7-6 with TRBJ1-1; no firm D call. Trimming removed 3 bases from V and 8 bases from J, with 13 bases in between. CDR3 length: 13 residues. Germline CDR1 is SGHVS and CDR2 is FNYEAQ. As DNA, the CDR3 is TGTGCCAGCAGCTTGGGTCTCGGTTCGGAAGCTTTCTTT. Translation gives CASSLGLGSEAFF.

The chain recombines TRBV12-3 or TRBV12-4 with TRBJ2-1; 7 bases line up with TRBD2. The CDR3 extends over 17 amino acids. The ends lost 6 bases at V and 0 bases at J; junction bases unmatched: 11. CDR3 protein: CASRSQGLAASYNEQFF. The DNA of the CDR3 is TGTGCCAGCAGGTCTCAAGGGCTAGCGGCCTCCTACAATGAGCAGTTCTTC.

This chain links TRBV20-1 with TRBJ2-5; perhaps TRBD2 as D (5 bases). The length of the CDR3 is 13 residues. The V and J ends lost 3 bases and 5 bases respectively, with 13 bases between them. Germline V CDR1 and CDR2: DFQATT, SNEGSKA (reference sequence). The CDR3: CSARGSSGETQYF. CDR3 DNA sequence: TGCAGTGCTAGGGGGAGTTCCGGGGAGACCCAGTACTTC.

The DNA of the CDR3 is TGTGCCAGCAGTCCTAACGGGGCCAACGTCCTGACTTTC. This sequence encodes CASSPNGANVLTF. The rearrangement uses TRBV12-3 or TRBV12-4 and TRBJ2-6; no definite D call. The CDR3 runs to 13 residues. Trimming removed 5 bases from V and 4 bases from J, with 6 bases in between.

The table lists this clonotype with a few counts. V usage is TRBV20-1 and J usage is TRBJ2-7; 7 bases map to TRBD1. The germline V gene encodes CDR1 DFQATT and CDR2 SNEGSKA (reference sequence). This CDR3 spans 13 amino acids. After removal of 3 bases from V and 1 base from J, the junction contained 3 bases not matched to a gene. The CDR3 DNA is TGCAGTGCTAGTGGCAGGGGGTCCTACGAGCAGTACTTC. Encoded protein: CSASGRGSYEQYF.

This clonotype has a single count. This chain uses TRBV4-1 with TRBJ1-2, with TRBD1 matching over 7 bases. The V gene's germline CDR1 is MGHRA and CDR2 YSYEKL. V gave up 4 bases and J gave up 6 bases; unmatched junction bases: 8. This CDR3 spans 14 amino acids. CDR3 DNA: TGCGCCAGCAGCCTCAAAGGGGGCCGGGATGGCTACACCTTC. Protein product: CASSLKGGRDGYTF.

V is TRBV12-3 or TRBV12-4 and J is TRBJ2-3, with 10 bases identical to TRBD1. With 7 bases clipped from V and 4 bases from J, the junction kept 8 bases outside the gene matches. There are 15 residues in the CDR3. CDR3 in DNA: TGTGCCAGCACCAGAGACAGGGGGCCAGCAGATACGCAGTATTTT. Protein sequence: CASTRDRGPADTQYF.

This CDR3 is CASSRPAYRDYEQYF. The CDR3, as DNA: TGTGCCAGCAGTAGGCCCGCGTACAGAGACTACGAGCAGTACTTC. The V call is TRBV12-3 or TRBV12-4, the J call TRBJ2-7; D is unresolved. V was shortened by 5 bases and J by 3 bases, with 17 bases between the two germline ends. The CDR3 is 15 amino acids.

This clonotype was seen a few times. The chain recombines TRBV19 with TRBJ1-1; a possible D gene is TRBD1 (6 bases). Germline V gene lookup returns CDR1 LNHDA and CDR2 SQIVND (reference sequence). The CDR3 spans 15 residues. V was clipped by 7 bases and J by 5 bases, with 20 bases between them. The CDR3 coding sequence is TGTGCCAGTATTGGATGGGGGCTCCGGGGGACTGAAGCTTTCTTT. The encoded protein is CASIGWGLRGTEAFF.

This chain connects TRBV12-3 or TRBV12-4 to TRBJ1-2; TRBD1 agrees at 7 bases. Trimming removed 6 bases from V and 4 bases from J; junction bases left unmatched: 5. The CDR3 loop spans 13 amino acids. The CDR3 DNA is TGTGCCAGCAGCGAACAGGGGCCCTATGGCTACACCTTC. Residues: CASSEQGPYGYTF.

The V and J genes are TRBV21-1 and TRBJ1-6. TRBV21-1 is assigned pseudogene status. CDR3 length: 15 residues. The CDR3 DNA reads TGTGCCCCCTTTTTCCGGCGGGTATCTGATTCACCCCTCCACTTT. It specifies CAPFFRRVSDSPLHF.

V usage is TRBV5-1 and J usage is TRBJ2-1, with D perhaps matching TRBD1 or TRBD2 (5 bases each). The CDR3 has 14 residues. The germline gives CDR1 SGHRS, CDR2 YFSETQ. Trimming removed 5 bases at V and 0 bases at J, with 9 bases between. The CDR3 DNA reads as TGCGCCAGCAGTATGGGGGACTCCTACAATGAGCAGTTCTTC. Translation gives CASSMGDSYNEQFF.

The V and J genes are TRBV7-2 and TRBJ2-1; D ambiguous. The CDR3 sequence is 10 residues long. The germline V and J ends were trimmed by 6 bases and 6 bases, with 3 bases remaining between them. Per the germline V gene, CDR1 is SGHTA and CDR2 is FQGNSA. CDR3 sequence (DNA): TGTGCCAGCAGGGGCAATGAGCAGTTCTTC. This gives the protein CASRGNEQFF.

This clonotype was observed a few times. The CDR3 region has the DNA TGTGCCACCAGTGAACGACAGGGTTTCAACGAGCAGTACTTC. Its protein product is CATSERQGFNEQYF. The genes are TRBV24-1 and TRBJ2-7; 7 bases fit TRBD1. Germline values: CDR1 KGHDR, CDR2 SFDVKD. The V gene end was trimmed by 4 bases and the J gene end by 5 bases; junction bases not matched to a gene: 7. This CDR3 has 14 residues.

The chain carries TRBV7-7 and TRBJ2-1, with D possibly matching TRBD1 (6 bases). V was clipped by 5 bases and J by 3 bases, with 17 bases between them. The CDR3 spans 16 residues. CDR1 is SSHAT, CDR2 FNYEAQ, per germline (reference sequence). CDR3 bases: TGTGCCAGCAGCCTAATGGTGGGGGCGATCTACAATGAGCAGTTCTTC. It yields the protein CASSLMVGAIYNEQFF. The complete variable domain, with remaining parts taken from reference TRBV7-7 and TRBJ2-1, reads GAGVSQSPRYKVTKRGQDVTLRCDPISSHATLYWYQQALGQGPEFLTYFNYEAQPDKSGLPSDRFSAERPEGSISTLTIQRTEQRDSAMYRCASSLMVGAIYNEQFFGPGTRLTVL.

This clonotype was observed a handful of times. The chain uses TRBV29-1 and TRBJ1-1; the D gene is possibly TRBD1 (5 bases). The CDR3 spans 12 residues. V was shortened by 7 bases and J by 5 bases, with 14 bases between the two germline ends. Germline CDR1 is SQVTM and CDR2 is ANQGSEA. The CDR3 DNA sequence: TGCAGCGCGACAGAAGGGGAGACTGAAGCTTTCTTT. Translating it yields CSATEGETEAFF.